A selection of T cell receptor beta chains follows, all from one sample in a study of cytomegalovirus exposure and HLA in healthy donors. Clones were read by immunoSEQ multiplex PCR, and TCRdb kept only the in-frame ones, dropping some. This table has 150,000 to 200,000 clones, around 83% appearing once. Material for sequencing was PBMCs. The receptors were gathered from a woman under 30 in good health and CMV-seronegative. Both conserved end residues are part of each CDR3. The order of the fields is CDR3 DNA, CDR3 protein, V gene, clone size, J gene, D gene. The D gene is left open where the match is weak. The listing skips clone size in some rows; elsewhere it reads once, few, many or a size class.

CDR3 DNA: TGTGCTAGTGGTTTAGCGACAGGCAATCAGCCCCAGCATTTT
CDR3 protein: CASGLATGNQPQHF
V gene: TRBV12-5
clone size: .
J gene: TRBJ1-5
D gene: .

CDR3 DNA: TGTGCCAGCAGCCCAACAACGGGAGGGCTTTACGAGCAGTACTTC
CDR3 protein: CASSPTTGGLYEQYF
V gene: TRBV7-9
clone size: once
J gene: TRBJ2-7
D gene: TRBD2

CDR3 DNA: TGTGCCAGCTCACCGGCCGGGACTAGCTTTAAGACCCAGTACTTC
CDR3 protein: CASSPAGTSFKTQYF
V gene: TRBV18
clone size: .
J gene: TRBJ2-5
D gene: TRBD2

CDR3 DNA: TGTGCCACCAGCAGAGATAGGCGGAATAATGAAAAACTGTTTTTT
CDR3 protein: CATSRDRRNNEKLFF
V gene: TRBV15
clone size: .
J gene: TRBJ1-4
D gene: .

CDR3 DNA: TGTGCCAGCAGTTATTCCCCCGGGAACGAGCAGTACTTC
CDR3 protein: CASSYSPGNEQYF
V gene: TRBV6-5
clone size: .
J gene: TRBJ2-7
D gene: .

CDR3 DNA: TGTGCCAGCAGCCAAGGACAGGGAATCACTGAAGCTTTCTTT
CDR3 protein: CASSQGQGITEAFF
V gene: TRBV6-4
clone size: .
J gene: TRBJ1-1
D gene: TRBD1

CDR3 DNA: TGTGCCAGCAGCCTTCCCTTTGAGGTGCAGTATTTT
CDR3 protein: CASSLPFEVQYF
V gene: TRBV7-2
clone size: few
J gene: TRBJ2-3
D gene: .

CDR3 DNA: TGCGCCAGCAGTGAAGCCAGGGATCTACTAGCGGAGAAAGATACGCAGTATTTT
CDR3 protein: CASSEARDLLAEKDTQYF
V gene: TRBV10-1
clone size: .
J gene: TRBJ2-3
D gene: TRBD2

CDR3 DNA: TGCGCCAGCAGGCGCGGGACAGGGGAGAAAGGAGCTTTCTTT
CDR3 protein: CASRRGTGEKGAFF
V gene: TRBV10-2
clone size: .
J gene: TRBJ1-1
D gene: TRBD1

CDR3 DNA: TGTGCCAGCAGCTTGGGCGGAACCTACGAGCAGTACTTC
CDR3 protein: CASSLGGTYEQYF
V gene: TRBV5-4
clone size: few
J gene: TRBJ2-7
D gene: .

CDR3 DNA: TGTGCCAGCAGTGCCGGGACTCAGAACACCGGGGAGCTGTTTTTT
CDR3 protein: CASSAGTQNTGELFF
V gene: TRBV6-1
clone size: .
J gene: TRBJ2-2
D gene: .

CDR3 DNA: TGTGCCAGCAGCCCCAGACCAAGTAGCGCAGATACGCAGTATTTT
CDR3 protein: CASSPRPSSADTQYF
V gene: TRBV7-2
clone size: once
J gene: TRBJ2-3
D gene: .

CDR3 DNA: TGTGCCAGCAGTTTAACGAGCTCTGGAAACACCATATATTTT
CDR3 protein: CASSLTSSGNTIYF
V gene: TRBV6-5
clone size: .
J gene: TRBJ1-3
D gene: .

CDR3 DNA: TGTGCCTGGAGTCGAGACAGCGACTACGAGCAGTACTTC
CDR3 protein: CAWSRDSDYEQYF
V gene: TRBV30
clone size: .
J gene: TRBJ2-7
D gene: .

CDR3 DNA: TGTGCCAGCAGTGGTGGGACAGGGGGCAGAGGAGAGACCCAGTACTTC
CDR3 protein: CASSGGTGGRGETQYF
V gene: TRBV2
clone size: .
J gene: TRBJ2-5
D gene: TRBD1

CDR3 DNA: TGTGCCAGCAGCTTAGATACGGGGGTCCCCCAGCATTTT
CDR3 protein: CASSLDTGVPQHF
V gene: TRBV11-2
clone size: .
J gene: TRBJ1-5
D gene: .

CDR3 DNA: TGTGCCAGCAGTACAGGGGATCTGAACACTGAAGCTTTCTTT
CDR3 protein: CASSTGDLNTEAFF
V gene: TRBV6-5
clone size: few
J gene: TRBJ1-1
D gene: TRBD1

CDR3 DNA: TGTGCCAGTAGTATACTAACAGGGGTCCCTGAAGCTTTCTTT
CDR3 protein: CASSILTGVPEAFF
V gene: TRBV19
clone size: .
J gene: TRBJ1-1
D gene: TRBD1

CDR3 DNA: TGTGCCAGCAGTCGTAGCCCCGGGACAGGGGAGGATACGCAGTATTTT
CDR3 protein: CASSRSPGTGEDTQYF
V gene: TRBV7-6
clone size: .
J gene: TRBJ2-3
D gene: TRBD1

CDR3 DNA: TGTGCCAGCAGCTTTTTCCTAGCGGGAGGAACGGCCGGGGAGCTGTTTTTT
CDR3 protein: CASSFFLAGGTAGELFF
V gene: TRBV7-8
clone size: .
J gene: TRBJ2-2
D gene: TRBD2